The clone carrying this T cell receptor beta chain was observed a single time. The method was immunoSEQ multiplex PCR; TCRdb's version includes in-frame clones alone and lacks a portion of them. The sample shows some 150,000 clones, 65% to 90% of them seen only once. This CDR3 region has 11 residues. Germline values: CDR1 SEHNR, CDR2 FQNEAQ (reference sequence). Trimming took 5 bases from V and 10 from J, leaving 9 bases between them. This entry comes from a study of blood T cell repertoires in COVID-19. This sequence originates from a woman aged 45-60 years in a cohort sampled during active or convalescent COVID-19. The chain is built from TRBV7-9 and TRBJ1-5, with unresolved D. The source material was peripheral blood. The CDR3 loop reads CASSRAGPQHF. CDR3 sequence (DNA): TGTGCCAGCAGCCGTGCAGGACCCCAGCATTTT.